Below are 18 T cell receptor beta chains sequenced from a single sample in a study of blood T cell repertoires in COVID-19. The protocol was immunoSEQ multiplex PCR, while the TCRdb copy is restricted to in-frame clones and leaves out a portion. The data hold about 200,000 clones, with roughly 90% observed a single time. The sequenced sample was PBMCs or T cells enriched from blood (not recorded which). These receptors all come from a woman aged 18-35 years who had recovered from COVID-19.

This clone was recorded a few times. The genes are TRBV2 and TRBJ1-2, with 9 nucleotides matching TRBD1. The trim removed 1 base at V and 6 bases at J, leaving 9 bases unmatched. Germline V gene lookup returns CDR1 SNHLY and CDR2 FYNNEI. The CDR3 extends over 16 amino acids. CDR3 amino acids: CASSEGRTGVRDGYTF. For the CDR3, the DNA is TGTGCCAGCAGTGAAGGACGGACAGGGGTTAGGGATGGCTACACCTTC.

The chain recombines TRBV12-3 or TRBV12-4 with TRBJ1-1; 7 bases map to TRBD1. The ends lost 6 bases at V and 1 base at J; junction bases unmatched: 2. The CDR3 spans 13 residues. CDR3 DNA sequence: TGTGCCAGCAGATCAGGGGGGAACACTGAAGCTTTCTTT. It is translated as CASRSGGNTEAFF.

In nucleotides, the CDR3 is TGTGCCAGCAGCTCCAACGGACAGGGCGCGTATAATTCACCCCTCCACTTT. Translated: CASSSNGQGAYNSPLHF. This sequence joins TRBV7-3 and TRBJ1-6; 8 nucleotides agree with TRBD1. The germline V gene encodes CDR1 SGHTA and CDR2 FQGTGA. The CDR3 extends over 17 amino acids. Trimming cost V 4 bases and J 4 bases; bases outside gene matches: 9.

The CDR3 region has the DNA TGCGCCAGCAGCTTGGGTTCCGGGACATCGTCGGCTGGAAACACCATATATTTT. Protein product: CASSLGSGTSSAGNTIYF. This chain connects TRBV5-1 to TRBJ1-3; D may be TRBD1 (6 bases). Deletions cut 0 bases from V and 2 bases from J, with 18 bases between. Per the germline V gene, CDR1 is SGHRS and CDR2 is YFSETQ. This CDR3 contains 18 residues.

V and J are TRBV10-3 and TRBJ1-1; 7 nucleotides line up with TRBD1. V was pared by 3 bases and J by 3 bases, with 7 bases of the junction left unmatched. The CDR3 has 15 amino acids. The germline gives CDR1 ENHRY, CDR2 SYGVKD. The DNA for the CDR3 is TGTGCCATCAGTGATTTCGGCCAGGGGGACACTGAAGCTTTCTTT. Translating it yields CAISDFGQGDTEAFF.

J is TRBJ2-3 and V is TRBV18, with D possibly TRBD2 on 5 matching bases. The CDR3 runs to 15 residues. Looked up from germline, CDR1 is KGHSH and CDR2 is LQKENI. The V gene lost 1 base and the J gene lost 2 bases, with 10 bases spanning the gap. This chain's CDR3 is CASSPRGRNTDTQYF. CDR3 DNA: TGTGCCAGCTCACCACGAGGGCGGAACACAGATACGCAGTATTTT.

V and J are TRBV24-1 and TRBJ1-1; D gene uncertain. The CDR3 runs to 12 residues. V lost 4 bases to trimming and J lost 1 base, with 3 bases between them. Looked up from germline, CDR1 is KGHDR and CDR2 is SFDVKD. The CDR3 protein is CATSDKNTEAFF. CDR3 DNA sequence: TGTGCCACCAGTGACAAGAACACTGAAGCTTTCTTT.

The DNA for the CDR3 is TGCGCCAGCAGCTTGGCGGGGATGAACACTGAAGCTTTCTTT. This codes for CASSLAGMNTEAFF. This chain uses TRBV5-1 with TRBJ1-1; D is unresolved. CDR1 is SGHRS, CDR2 YFSETQ, per germline. Trimming left V 0 bases short and J 0 bases short, with 6 bases between. CDR3 length: 14 residues. Full variable domain (rest looked up from reference TRBV5-1 and TRBJ1-1): KAGVTQTPRYLIKTRGQQVTLSCSPISGHRSVSWYQQTPGQGLQFLFEYFSETQRNKGNFPGRFSGRQFSNSRSEMNVSTLELGDSALYLCASSLAGMNTEAFFGQGTRLTVV.

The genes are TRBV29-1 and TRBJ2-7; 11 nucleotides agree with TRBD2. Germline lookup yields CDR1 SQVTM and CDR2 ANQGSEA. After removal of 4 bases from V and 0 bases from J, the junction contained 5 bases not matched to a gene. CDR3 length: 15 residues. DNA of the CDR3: TGCAGCGTTGCGACTAGCGGGGCGAGCTCCTACGAGCAGTACTTC. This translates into CSVATSGASSYEQYF.

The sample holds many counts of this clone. CDR3 protein: CASSLVAGPDLNYGYTF. CDR3 DNA sequence: TGTGCCAGCAGCTTAGTAGCAGGGCCCGACTTAAACTATGGCTACACCTTC. The J gene is TRBJ1-2, the V gene TRBV7-9; D might be TRBD1 (5 bases). The CDR3 contains 17 residues. Germline-derived CDR1 and CDR2 are SEHNR and FQNEAQ (reference sequence). Trimming took 1 base from V and 2 from J, leaving 17 bases between them.

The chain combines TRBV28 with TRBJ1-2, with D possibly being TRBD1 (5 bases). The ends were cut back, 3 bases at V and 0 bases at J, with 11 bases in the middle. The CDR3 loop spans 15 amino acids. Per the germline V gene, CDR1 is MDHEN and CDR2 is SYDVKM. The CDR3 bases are TGTGCCAGCAGTTTCGTGGACAAAGCTAACTATGGCTACACCTTC. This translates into CASSFVDKANYGYTF.

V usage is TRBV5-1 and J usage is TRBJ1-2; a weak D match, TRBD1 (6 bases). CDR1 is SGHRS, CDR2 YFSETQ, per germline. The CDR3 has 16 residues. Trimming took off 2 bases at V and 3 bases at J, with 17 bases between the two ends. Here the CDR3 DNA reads TGCGCCAGCAGCTTTATTACAACAGGGAACTACTATGGCTACACCTTC. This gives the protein CASSFITTGNYYGYTF.

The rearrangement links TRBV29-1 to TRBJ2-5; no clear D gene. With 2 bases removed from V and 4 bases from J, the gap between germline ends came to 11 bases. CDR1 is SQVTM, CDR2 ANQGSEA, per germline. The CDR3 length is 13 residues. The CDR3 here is CSVELTAAETQYF. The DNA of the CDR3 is TGCAGCGTTGAACTTACGGCGGCAGAGACCCAGTACTTC.

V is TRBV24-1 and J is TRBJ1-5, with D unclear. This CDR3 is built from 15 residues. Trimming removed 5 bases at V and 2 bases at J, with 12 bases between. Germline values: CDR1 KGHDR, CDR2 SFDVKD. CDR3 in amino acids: CATSVSGEGNQPQHF. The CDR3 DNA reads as TGTGCCACCAGTGTCTCTGGGGAGGGCAATCAGCCCCAGCATTTT.

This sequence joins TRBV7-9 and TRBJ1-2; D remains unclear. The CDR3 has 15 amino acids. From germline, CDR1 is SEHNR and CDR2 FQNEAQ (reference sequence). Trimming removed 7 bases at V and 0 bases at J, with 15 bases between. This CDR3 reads CASTPLEIPNYGYTF. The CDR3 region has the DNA TGTGCCAGCACCCCGCTAGAGATTCCTAACTATGGCTACACCTTC.

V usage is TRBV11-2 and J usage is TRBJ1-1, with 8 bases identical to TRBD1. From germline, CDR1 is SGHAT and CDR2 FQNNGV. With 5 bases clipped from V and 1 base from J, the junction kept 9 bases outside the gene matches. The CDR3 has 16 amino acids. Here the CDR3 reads CASSPRTGRENTEAFF. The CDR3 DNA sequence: TGTGCCAGCAGCCCCCGGACAGGGAGGGAGAACACTGAAGCTTTCTTT.

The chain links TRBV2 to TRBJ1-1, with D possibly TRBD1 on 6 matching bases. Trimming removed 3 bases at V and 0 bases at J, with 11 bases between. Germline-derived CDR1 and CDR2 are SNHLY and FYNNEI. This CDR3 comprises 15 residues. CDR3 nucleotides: TGTGCCAGCAGTGAGCGGACAGTCTTGAACACTGAAGCTTTCTTT. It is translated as CASSERTVLNTEAFF.

CDR3 residues: CASSQTGQKYF. CDR3 coding DNA: TGTGCCAGCAGCCAGACGGGACAAAAGTATTTT. The chain uses TRBV12-3 or TRBV12-4 and TRBJ1-3; weak D call: TRBD1 (6 bases). CDR3 length: 11 residues. Deletions cut 6 bases from V and 16 bases from J, with 16 bases between.